This entry lists 21 T cell receptor beta chains sequenced from one sample in a study of human T cells and chemical hapten exposure. TCRdb recomputed calls from the RACE reads with MiXCR, one row per CDR3 protein. The sample records 180,000 or so distinct CDR3 sequences, around 15% being singletons. As for time point: patch test 1, 2 weeks after DPC sensitization. Sample treatment: therapeutic diphenylcyclopropenone sensitization with weekly scalp DPC. This sample comprised whole blood, obtained in connection with sensitization to the hapten diphenylcyclopropenone (DPC). These receptors originate from a woman aged 30 to 39 with alopecia areata. Some clones in this sample may be carry-over from other donors' samples.

In this sample, this clonotype turned up a few times. The V gene is TRBV7-2, the J gene TRBJ1-2, with TRBD1 identical over 9 bases. With V trimmed by 5 bases and J by 13 bases, 11 bases remained unmatched. The CDR3 extends over 13 amino acids. Germline CDR1 is SGHTA and CDR2 is FQGNSA. This CDR3 is CASSGGQGFISTF. In DNA form, the CDR3 reads TGTGCCAGCAGCGGAGGACAGGGGTTCATCTCCACCTTC. The entire variable domain, with the rest obtained from reference TRBV7-2 and TRBJ1-2, is as follows: GAGVSQSPSNKVTEKGKDVELRCDPISGHTALYWYRQSLGQGLEFLIYFQGNSAPDKSGLPSDRFSAERTGGSVSTLTIQRTQQEDSAVYLCASSGGQGFISTFGSGTRLTVV.

This clonotype was found a few times. This chain uses TRBV7-8 with TRBJ2-5; a weak D match, TRBD1 (6 bases). The V and J ends lost 5 bases and 4 bases respectively, with 20 bases between them. Germline values: CDR1 SGHVS, CDR2 FQNEAQ. This CDR3 comprises 16 residues. The CDR3 loop is CASSHRRVGRGETQYF. The CDR3 DNA follows: TGTGCCAGCAGCCACCGCCGTGTGGGCAGGGGAGAGACCCAGTACTTC.

This chain links TRBV4-3 with TRBJ1-1, with 7 positions matching TRBD1. There are 20 residues in the CDR3. V lost 0 bases, J lost 0 bases, and 16 bases stayed unmatched. Germline V gives CDR1 LGHNA, CDR2 YSLEER. CDR3 coding DNA: TGCGCCAGCAGCCAAGACTTCATAGTTGCGGGGACAGCACTGAACACTGAAGCTTTCTTT. As protein: CASSQDFIVAGTALNTEAFF.

This clonotype was detected ten times or more. The genes are TRBV12-3 or TRBV12-4 and TRBJ1-1; D is unclear. The V end was cut by 4 bases, the J end by 7 bases, with 10 bases between. The CDR3 consists of 12 residues. CDR3 nucleotide sequence: TGTGCCAGCAGTTCCAGACCGAGTGAAGCTTTCTTT. Translating it yields CASSSRPSEAFF.

V usage is TRBV20-1 and J usage is TRBJ2-1; 8 nucleotides match TRBD2. Trimming at V came to 3 bases and at J to 8 bases, leaving 12 bases not matched to a gene. The CDR3 length is 15 residues. CDR1 DFQATT and CDR2 SNEGSKA come from the germline V gene (reference sequence). In nucleotides, the CDR3 is TGCAGTGCTAGGAGATTGGGACTAGGTCAGGATGAGCAGTTCTTC. As protein: CSARRLGLGQDEQFF.

The gene calls are TRBV27 and TRBJ2-2; D is uncertain. Germline V gives CDR1 MNHEY, CDR2 SMNVEV (reference sequence). V lost 5 bases and J lost 7, with 8 bases in between. CDR3 length equals 12 residues. The CDR3 sequence is CASSPPHGELFF. The DNA of the CDR3 is TGTGCCAGCAGTCCCCCGCACGGGGAGCTGTTTTTT.

The chain is built from TRBV4-2 and TRBJ2-1; D might be TRBD1 or TRBD2, each matching 6 bases. Germline assignment: CDR1 LGHNA and CDR2 YNFKEQ. The CDR3 contains 14 residues. Trimming cost V 2 bases and J 8 bases, with 13 bases left between them. CDR3 amino acids: CASSQKEGGYEQFF. The CDR3 nucleotides read TGTGCCAGCAGCCAAAAGGAGGGGGGATATGAGCAGTTCTTC.

This clonotype was seen a few times. The V and J genes are TRBV6-5 and TRBJ2-5, with 8 bases fitting TRBD1. There are 14 residues in the CDR3. Trimming cost V 2 bases and J 5 bases; bases outside gene matches: 4. Germline V lookup: CDR1 MNHEY, CDR2 SVGAGI. DNA of the CDR3: TGTGCCAGCAGTTACGCAGGGGGCAGGGAGACCCAGTACTTC. This encodes CASSYAGGRETQYF.

This clonotype turned up a few times. The chain has TRBV29-1 and TRBJ2-2; D tentatively reads TRBD1 or TRBD2 (5 bases each). Germline CDR1 reads SQVTM; CDR2 reads ANQGSEA. The CDR3 sequence is 9 residues long. The CDR3 reads CIGGGELFF. CDR3 DNA sequence: TGCATTGGGGGCGGGGAGCTGTTTTTT.

The chain uses TRBV11-3 and TRBJ1-1, with 8 bases aligning to TRBD1. Germline loops: CDR1 SGHNT, CDR2 YENEEA. CDR3 length: 15 residues. J gave up 2 bases and V 1 base, and 3 bases lay outside the gene matches. The CDR3 DNA reads as TGTGCCAGCAGCTTAGGGACAGGGAAAAACACTGAAGCTTTCTTT. Residues: CASSLGTGKNTEAFF.

The V call is TRBV6-2 or TRBV6-3, the J call TRBJ2-7; D is unresolved. Per the germline V gene, CDR1 is MNHEY and CDR2 is SVGEGT. V was clipped by 5 bases and J by 5 bases, with 22 bases between them. The CDR3 has 16 residues. The CDR3 DNA sequence: TGTGCCAGCAGTCTACACGCCGGCCTACCGCCCCACGAGCAGTACTTC. Its translation is CASSLHAGLPPHEQYF.

V usage is TRBV29-1 and J usage is TRBJ1-2; TRBD1 matches 7 bases. Per germline, CDR1 SQVTM and CDR2 ANQGSEA. V shed 7 bases and J 4 bases; nucleotides not matched to a gene: 9. The CDR3 is made up of 13 amino acids. The CDR3 coding sequence is TGCAGCGCTGGAACAGGGGTGGGCTATGGCTACACCTTC. Protein sequence: CSAGTGVGYGYTF.

This clonotype showed up just a few times. The J gene is TRBJ1-1, the V gene TRBV30; D gene unclear. V was cut by 0 bases and J by 6 bases, with 17 bases left in between. The length of the CDR3 is 15 residues. Germline CDR1 and CDR2: GTSNPN and SVGIG (reference sequence). This chain's CDR3 is CAWSVRGFQEPEAFF. CDR3 DNA sequence: TGTGCCTGGAGTGTACGCGGGTTTCAAGAGCCTGAAGCTTTCTTT.

This clonotype has a handful of counts. The CDR3 sequence is CASSYATPAGTQYF. CDR3 bases: TGTGCCAGCAGTTACGCTACACCCGCGGGTACGCAGTATTTT. The chain recombines TRBV6-2 or TRBV6-3 with TRBJ2-3, with TRBD2 as a possible D gene (5 bases). The V end was cut by 2 bases, the J end by 8 bases, with 14 bases between. Germline CDR1 and CDR2: MNHEY and SVGEGT. The CDR3 length is 14 residues.

The V and J genes are TRBV5-1 and TRBJ2-7; weak D call: TRBD2 (6 bases). V gave up 3 bases and J gave up 3 bases, with 13 bases separating them. Per the germline V gene, CDR1 is SGHRS and CDR2 is YFSETQ. The CDR3 is 14 amino acids. The CDR3 is CASSSHGGNYEQYF. Here the CDR3 DNA reads TGCGCCAGCAGCTCCCATGGCGGGAACTACGAGCAGTACTTC.

There are a few counts of this clonotype. CDR3 DNA: TGTGCCAGCAGTTTAGTGGACAGGGCTGGCTACACCTTC. Translated, it gives CASSLVDRAGYTF. This chain joins TRBV28 and TRBJ1-2, with 8 bases lining up with TRBD1. The germline V gene encodes CDR1 MDHEN and CDR2 SYDVKM. The CDR3 is 13 residues long. With V trimmed by 2 bases and J by 7 bases, 3 bases remained unmatched.

This clonotype was seen repeatedly, ten times or more. The chain carries TRBV11-2 and TRBJ2-5, with no clear D. Germline lookup yields CDR1 SGHAT and CDR2 FQNNGV. Trimming left V 1 base short and J 5 bases short, with 11 bases between. This CDR3 comprises 14 residues. This chain's CDR3 is CASSLGFSFETQYF. The DNA of the CDR3 is TGTGCCAGCAGCTTAGGCTTCAGCTTCGAGACCCAGTACTTC.

V is TRBV7-2 and J is TRBJ2-1; D may be TRBD2 (6 bases). The length of the CDR3 is 18 residues. Germline lookup yields CDR1 SGHTA and CDR2 FQGNSA. Trimming took off 6 bases at V and 2 bases at J, with 23 bases between the two ends. CDR3 in amino acids: CASRFRDSPSRAYNEQFF. CDR3 nucleotides: TGTGCCAGCAGATTCCGGGACTCCCCCTCAAGGGCCTACAATGAGCAGTTCTTC.

This clonotype showed up many times. This chain joins TRBV6-6 and TRBJ2-3, with a tentative D call TRBD1 (6 bases). The CDR3 runs 15 residues. With 6 bases removed from V and 6 bases from J, the gap between germline ends came to 19 bases. CDR1 is MNHNY and CDR2 is SVGAGI in the germline V gene (reference sequence). CDR3 residues: CASRAPGHTRDTQYF. CDR3 DNA sequence: TGTGCCAGCAGAGCGCCGGGACACACTCGGGATACGCAGTATTTT.

V is TRBV28 and J is TRBJ2-1, with 7 bases that match TRBD2. The CDR3 runs 16 residues. CDR1 and CDR2 (germline): MDHEN, SYDVKM. V shed 3 bases and J 7 bases; nucleotides not matched to a gene: 12. CDR3 coding DNA: TGTGCCAGCAGTTTGACTAGCCCCGGGAGCTATAATGAGCAGTTCTTC. Amino acid sequence: CASSLTSPGSYNEQFF.

In this sample, this clonotype turned up a few times. The V and J genes are TRBV29-1 and TRBJ2-7, with a tentative D call TRBD2 (5 bases). The CDR3 consists of 12 residues. The V and J ends lost 5 bases and 1 base respectively, with 9 bases between them. Germline CDR1 SQVTM, CDR2 ANQGSEA. This chain's CDR3 is CSVYEGSYEQYF. The CDR3 DNA reads as TGCAGCGTTTATGAGGGTTCCTACGAGCAGTACTTC.